The sequence of this T cell receptor beta chain was determined in a study of T cells after yellow fever vaccination. Study outcomes and limitations: A minor fraction of clonotypes spanned both CD4 and CD8 compartments.

5'RACE template switching produced TCR cDNA carrying a universal primer site and UMIs. TCRdb recomputed calls from the 5' RACE reads with MiXCR, one row per CDR3 protein. The table has about 630,000 distinct CDR3 sequences, approximately 13% seen once. Concerning this clonotype itself: Its matching antigen is unknown.

Trimming cost V 3 bases and J 10 bases, with 9 bases left between them. The germline V gene encodes CDR1 SQVTM and CDR2 ANQGSEA. The CDR3 is 10 residues long. The specimen was PBMCs, collected on the day of the yellow fever booster vaccination. This TCR was sampled from a man aged 25 to 45 who received the YFV17D yellow fever vaccine. This rearrangement joins TRBV29-1 to TRBJ1-1; the D is unclear. The CDR3 DNA reads TGCAGCGTTGATTGGGGTTCAGCTTTCTTT. Protein product: CSVDWGSAFF.